This TCR beta chain originates from a study of CD8+ T cells in alopecia areata. Comments on this clone: Its specificity is not known.

Study-wide points: Mice showed clearer TCR sharing than patients did, a gap that was possibly HLA-related.

RNA was isolated and reverse transcribed to cDNA, the sequencing template. Repertoires were generated with immunoSEQ multiplex PCR, while TCRdb's copy carries only in-frame clones and drops some. The data hold around 60,000 clones, with roughly 50% observed a single time. Documented treatment: oral pan-JAK inhibitor, 5-10 mg twice daily. The source is a human donor with alopecia areata. The starting material was CD8+ T cells sorted from blood, obtained between weeks 36 and 40, from a patient treated with tofacitinib.

The CDR3 reads CASSPRRRMGVSYNEQFF. Here the CDR3 DNA reads TGTGCCAGCTCACCACGTAGGCGGATGGGGGTATCCTACAATGAGCAGTTCTTC. The chain is built from TRBV18 and TRBJ2-1; D may be TRBD1 or TRBD2 (5 bases each). Germline CDR1 reads KGHSH; CDR2 reads LQKENI. This CDR3 region has 18 residues. With 1 base removed from V and 1 base from J, the gap between germline ends came to 17 bases.